Detailed here is one T cell receptor beta chain. What it binds is unknown. Method: immunoSEQ multiplex PCR; TCRdb's copy keeps in-frame clones and lacks some. The sample carries tens of thousands of clones, over 70% recorded once. V lost 2 bases to trimming and J lost 4 bases, with 13 bases between them. Germline V gene lookup returns CDR1 MNHEY and CDR2 SMNVEV (reference sequence). The CDR3 spans 15 residues. This entry belongs to a study of pediatric ulcerative colitis. Study-wide findings and caveats: No controls had the two rectal clonotypes shared by ulcerative colitis patients.

The rearrangement uses TRBV27 and TRBJ2-3; D may correspond to TRBD1 or TRBD2 (5 bases each). The sequencing sample was made of blood. This receptor was obtained from a boy younger than 18 with moderate ulcerative colitis. Written as DNA, the CDR3 is TGTGCCAGCAGTTTAGTCCCCGAGGGGCCAGATACGCAGTATTTT. Translation: CASSLVPEGPDTQYF.